This TCR beta chain is drawn from a study of T cell responses to AZD1222 COVID-19 vaccine (dated by TCRdb to about 2021). Looking at the study overall: A total of under 250 trial participants underwent TCR sequencing, of whom around 210 had received two doses of AZD1222 and about 26 had received two doses of the MenACWY control vaccine. Trial participants were enrolled by age into subgroups of 18-55, 56-69 and 70-plus years, and approximately 150, 30 and 60 TCR-sequenced participants, respectively, were included in these subgroups.

As for this clone: Its recognized antigen is unknown. Base qualities are not recorded, but no much larger clone differs from it by a single base.

Reading the label with the study, this specimen's time point is: about 28 days (+/-7) after the second vaccine dose. AZD1222 recipients whose second dose came at about 4 weeks and those whose second dose came at about 12 weeks were combined into one group, since spike-specific TCR depth and breadth did not differ between the two schedules. Vaccinee samples were obtained from the UK trials COV001 and COV002, which included a single-blind randomized controlled phase 2/3 trial of AZD1222 (ChAdOx1 nCoV-19) in healthy adults. For TCRbeta chain sequencing, PBMC samples from trial participants were taken at day 0 and at day 28 after the second dose. CDR1 SQVTM and CDR2 ANQGSEA are derived from the germline V gene. The CDR3, from cysteine to phenylalanine, totals 15 residues. Solely the CDR3 DNA is kept, with 45 bases framed from the first base. Ends trimmed: V by 3 bases, J by 3 bases; bases unmatched to a gene: 7.

Points the paper makes about the study in general: Conclusions about previously exposed vaccinees are limited, since just a handful of AZD1222 recipients were seropositive for SARS-CoV-2 at baseline. In the small 56-69-year group, the increase in depth fell short of significance, most likely because of low power. Because no samples from the day 14 peak response were available, repertoires could be characterized only after the peak T cell response. The whole spike protein was spanned by vaccine-associated CD4 TCRs, and dominant responses were seen in regions 160-218 and 743-854. After two AZD1222 doses, both the breadth and the depth of spike-specific TCRs were significantly higher than at day 0 and than in MenACWY recipients. Most participants were white British and females outnumbered males, and the authors suggested that clonal diversity may have been underestimated. Epitopes outside the regions mutated in the B.1.351 and B.1.1.7 variants were reportedly recognized by nearly half of the unique spike-specific TCRs.

The CDR3 regions of human TCRbeta chains were analyzed by immunosequencing. Concerning the study's data processing: Repertoire TCRs were checked for matches against a reference library of SARS-CoV-2-specific TCRs that had been generated using the MIRA antigen-specificity platform. Breadth was defined as the fraction of unique TCRs that were SARS-CoV-2-associated. Depth was defined as the fraction of total T cells that were SARS-CoV-2-associated. Using the MIRA data, each spike-specific TCR was mapped to the spike region that the TCR reacts to and placed in a CD4 or CD8 class. Log10-transformed breadth and depth values were compared by one-way ANOVA with Sidak's multiple comparisons tests. The table comes from immuneACCESS by way of TCRdb, which keeps in-frame sequences with V and J called. Part of the clones is missing from these tables; in studies checked, under half for an unresolved V gene and the rest for unknown reasons. Clone size and the V and J calls come from that table; the DNA yielded D and trimming. The sample records some 130,000 clones, roughly 92% of which are singletons. The ten largest account for around 1.1% of the sample.

This clonotype originated in an adult who received the AZD1222 COVID-19 vaccine. This receptor chain uses TRBV29-1 and TRBJ1-1, with 10 bases matching TRBD1. The sample consisted of peripheral blood, taken 28 days after the second AZD1222 dose. The CDR3 region has the sequence CSVDPGDRGYTEAFF. The sequenced DNA is TGCAGCGTTGATCCGGGGGACAGGGGTTACACTGAAGCTTTCTTT.